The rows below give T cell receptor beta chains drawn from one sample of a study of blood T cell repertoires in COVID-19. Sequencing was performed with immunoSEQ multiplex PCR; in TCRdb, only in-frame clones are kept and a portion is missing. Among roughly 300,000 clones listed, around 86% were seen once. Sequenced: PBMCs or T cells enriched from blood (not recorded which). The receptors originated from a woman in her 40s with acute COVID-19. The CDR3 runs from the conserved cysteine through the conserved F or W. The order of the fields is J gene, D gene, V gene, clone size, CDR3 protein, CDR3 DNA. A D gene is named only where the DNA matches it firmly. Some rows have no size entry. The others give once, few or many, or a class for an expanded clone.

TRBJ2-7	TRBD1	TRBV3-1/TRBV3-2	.	CASSQGAGGRYEQYF	TGTGCCAGCAGCCAAGGGGCAGGGGGTCGCTACGAGCAGTACTTC
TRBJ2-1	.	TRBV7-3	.	CASSFRLTGDRDEQFF	TGTGCCAGCAGCTTTCGTCTTACGGGAGACAGGGATGAGCAGTTCTTC
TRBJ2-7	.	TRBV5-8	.	CASSLPGLTYEQYF	TGTGCCAGCAGCCTACCGGGACTTACCTACGAGCAGTACTTC
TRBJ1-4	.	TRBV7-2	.	CASSYPGSATNEKLFF	TGTGCCAGCAGCTACCCGGGTAGTGCAACTAATGAAAAACTGTTTTTT
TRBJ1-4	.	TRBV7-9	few	CASSLTGSWEKLFF	TGTGCCAGCAGCCTAACAGGGTCGTGGGAAAAACTGTTTTTT
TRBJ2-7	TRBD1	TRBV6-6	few	CASSLGAGGSYEQYF	TGTGCCAGCAGCCTGGGAGCAGGGGGAAGCTACGAGCAGTACTTC
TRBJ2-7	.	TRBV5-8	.	CASSLGQGLEQYF	TGTGCCAGCAGCTTGGGGCAGGGGCTCGAGCAGTACTTC
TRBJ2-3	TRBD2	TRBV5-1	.	CASTTKGSGSTDTQYF	TGCGCCAGCACCACCAAGGGTAGCGGGAGCACAGATACGCAGTATTTT
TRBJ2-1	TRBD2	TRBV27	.	CASSFLTSGGQYNEQFF	TGTGCCAGCAGTTTCTTGACTAGCGGGGGGCAGTACAATGAGCAGTTCTTC
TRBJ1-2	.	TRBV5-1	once	CASSAQQGNYGYTF	TGCGCCAGCAGCGCCCAACAGGGAAACTATGGCTACACCTTC
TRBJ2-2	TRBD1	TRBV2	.	CASRDRGIYGELFF	TGTGCCAGCAGGGACAGGGGAATTTACGGGGAGCTGTTTTTT
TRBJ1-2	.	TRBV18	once	CASSPVAGQIFNYGYTF	TGTGCCAGCTCACCAGTGGCAGGGCAAATATTCAACTATGGCTACACCTTC